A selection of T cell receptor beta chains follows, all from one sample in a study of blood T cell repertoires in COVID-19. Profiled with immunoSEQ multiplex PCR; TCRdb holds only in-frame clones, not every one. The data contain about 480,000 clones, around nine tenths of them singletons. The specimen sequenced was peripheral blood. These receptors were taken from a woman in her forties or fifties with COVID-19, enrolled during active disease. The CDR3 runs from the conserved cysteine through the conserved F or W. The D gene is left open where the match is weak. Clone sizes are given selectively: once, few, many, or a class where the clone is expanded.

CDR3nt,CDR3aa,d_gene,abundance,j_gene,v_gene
TGTGCCAGCAGTTTCCTTCAGGGTTATGAGCAGTTCTTC,CASSFLQGYEQFF,.,.,TRBJ2-1,TRBV6-1
TGTGCCAGCACCGTGACAGGGGTGGATGGCTACACCTTC,CASTVTGVDGYTF,TRBD1,.,TRBJ1-2,TRBV7-9
TGTGCCAGCAGCCAAGATAGACTAGCGGGGGGGCAAGAGACCCAGTACTTC,CASSQDRLAGGQETQYF,TRBD2,.,TRBJ2-5,TRBV4-2
TGTGCCATCAGTGATCTGGGGACAGGGGACTATGGCTACACCTTC,CAISDLGTGDYGYTF,TRBD1,.,TRBJ1-2,TRBV10-3
TGTGCCAGCAGCCAGGGGTCAGGGGTGTTCTACGAGCAGTACTTC,CASSQGSGVFYEQYF,.,.,TRBJ2-7,TRBV3-1/TRBV3-2
TGTGCCAGCAGCTTAGCGATTACCCCCTCCGGAGATACGCAGTATTTT,CASSLAITPSGDTQYF,.,.,TRBJ2-3,TRBV7-8
TGCGCCAGCAGCTTAACAGGAACGAACACTGAAGCTTTCTTT,CASSLTGTNTEAFF,.,.,TRBJ1-1,TRBV5-1
TGTGCCAGTAGTACGCTCGCGAATGGCTACACCTTC,CASSTLANGYTF,.,.,TRBJ1-2,TRBV19
TGTGCCAGCAGTTTCACCCTCAGGGAAGCTTTCTTT,CASSFTLREAFF,.,.,TRBJ1-1,TRBV28
TGTGCCAGTACCAAGGGACAGACTAATGAAAAACTGTTTTTT,CASTKGQTNEKLFF,TRBD1,once,TRBJ1-4,TRBV19
TGTGCCAGCAGTCTCACACGGGGAGGGACCCCGAGGGGCTACACCTTC,CASSLTRGGTPRGYTF,.,.,TRBJ1-2,TRBV27
TGTGCCAGCAGCCTCAACGGGGACAGCGAGCAGTACTTC,CASSLNGDSEQYF,TRBD1,.,TRBJ2-7,TRBV6-5
TGTGCCAGCAGCTTAGGCGTGCGGGGAGCTAACTATGGCTACACCTTC,CASSLGVRGANYGYTF,.,.,TRBJ1-2,TRBV13
TGTGCCAGCAGTTACACCCCTCCTAGAGGCTACACCTTC,CASSYTPPRGYTF,.,.,TRBJ1-2,TRBV6-5
TGTGCCAGCAGTTTCGCTTACAGGGGCAAACAGCCCCAGCATTTT,CASSFAYRGKQPQHF,TRBD1,.,TRBJ1-5,TRBV27
TGTGCTTCTGGGAGAAGGACAGATACGCAGTATTTT,CASGRRTDTQYF,.,once,TRBJ2-3,TRBV3-1/TRBV3-2
TGTGCCAGCAGTTTGGACAGGTACTCCTACGAGCAGTACTTC,CASSLDRYSYEQYF,TRBD1,.,TRBJ2-7,TRBV28
TGTGCCAGCAGCCATCCCCGTGAGGGAGGAGGGTACGAGCAGTACTTC,CASSHPREGGGYEQYF,.,.,TRBJ2-7,TRBV11-2
TGTGCCAGCAGCGTGGACGCACAGGGACAGCCCCAGCATTTT,CASSVDAQGQPQHF,.,.,TRBJ1-5,TRBV9
TGTGCCAGCAAGGGGCAGGTGAACACTGAAGCTTTCTTT,CASKGQVNTEAFF,.,.,TRBJ1-1,TRBV2
TGTGCCAGCAGCCTCGGACGGGAATCACCCCTCCACTTT,CASSLGRESPLHF,.,.,TRBJ1-6,TRBV7-2
TGTGCCAGCAGCGTAGTCCCAGTGAACACTGAAGCTTTCTTT,CASSVVPVNTEAFF,.,.,TRBJ1-1,TRBV9
TGTGCCAGCAGTGATGGGGCCGGCTCTGGAAACACCATATATTTT,CASSDGAGSGNTIYF,.,.,TRBJ1-3,TRBV6-1
TGTGCCAGCAGCCAAGGCTGGAGGGGCTACACCTTC,CASSQGWRGYTF,.,.,TRBJ1-2,TRBV3-1/TRBV3-2
TGCAGCGTTGAGGGACAGTCCACTGAAGCTTTCTTT,CSVEGQSTEAFF,TRBD1,.,TRBJ1-1,TRBV29-1
TGTGCCAGCAGCCAAGAGGGCGTGAGGGGGCTGTTTTTT,CASSQEGVRGLFF,.,.,TRBJ1-4,TRBV3-1/TRBV3-2
TGTGCCAGCAGCTCCCCCAGGGGCGAGCAGTACTTC,CASSSPRGEQYF,.,few,TRBJ2-7,TRBV7-9
TGTGCCAGTAGCCGCCTGACAGGGGGCAATCAGCCCCAGCATTTT,CASSRLTGGNQPQHF,TRBD1,few,TRBJ1-5,TRBV19
TGTGCCAGCAGCTCTGCCTACGAGCAGTACTTC,CASSSAYEQYF,.,.,TRBJ2-7,TRBV11-2
TGCGCCAGCAGCTTGGCCATCAGTTCTCTTGGAAACACCATATATTTT,CASSLAISSLGNTIYF,.,few,TRBJ1-3,TRBV5-1
TGTGCCATCAGCCTTGGGACAGGGCCCAGCAATCAGCCCCAGCATTTT,CAISLGTGPSNQPQHF,TRBD1,.,TRBJ1-5,TRBV10-3
TGCGCCAGCAGTGGGGGGGACAGTGGCTACACCTTC,CASSGGDSGYTF,TRBD1,.,TRBJ1-2,TRBV10-2
TGTGCCACCCTTAGGACAGGGAACACTGAAGCTTTCTTT,CATLRTGNTEAFF,TRBD1,.,TRBJ1-1,TRBV15
TGTGCCAGTACCCTTTACACAGGGCTGAACACTGAAGCTTTCTTT,CASTLYTGLNTEAFF,.,.,TRBJ1-1,TRBV19
TGTGCCTGGAGTGGCGCCCTCGGAAGGGGGCGGGATGGCTACACCTTC,CAWSGALGRGRDGYTF,TRBD1,.,TRBJ1-2,TRBV30
TGTGCCAGCAGACCCCGGGCGGGGGGCTCCTACGAGCAGTACTTC,CASRPRAGGSYEQYF,TRBD2,.,TRBJ2-7,TRBV2
TGTGCCAGCAGCTTAACAGGGGTGGGGTCACCCCTCCACTTT,CASSLTGVGSPLHF,.,.,TRBJ1-6,TRBV7-3
TGTGCCAGCAGTTACCTGACAGGGAACTATGGCTACACCTTC,CASSYLTGNYGYTF,TRBD1,.,TRBJ1-2,TRBV6-2/TRBV6-3
TGTGCTAGTATGAGTGGAGCGGGGCAGGGAGATACGCAGTATTTT,CASMSGAGQGDTQYF,TRBD2,.,TRBJ2-3,TRBV12-5
TGTGCCAGCAGCTTACAAGCGGCTAGCGGGGGCTTTCACGGGGAGCTGTTTTTT,CASSLQAASGGFHGELFF,TRBD2,.,TRBJ2-2,TRBV7-7
TGTGCCAGCGGGGGCGGGCGGCGAGGCGGGGAGCTGTTTTTT,CASGGGRRGGELFF,.,.,TRBJ2-2,TRBV6-5
TGTGCCACCCTCACCGGGACAAGCCTCACAGATACGCAGTATTTT,CATLTGTSLTDTQYF,.,.,TRBJ2-3,TRBV10-3
TGTGCCAGCAGCCAAGATAGAACAGGTTATAACGCTTTCTTT,CASSQDRTGYNAFF,.,.,TRBJ1-1,TRBV3-1/TRBV3-2
TGTGCCAGCAGTCTTGACAACAATTGGACCCAGTACTTC,CASSLDNNWTQYF,.,.,TRBJ2-5,TRBV27
TGTGCCAGCAGCTTCCTAATGAACACTGAAGCTTTCTTT,CASSFLMNTEAFF,.,once,TRBJ1-1,TRBV27
TGCAGCGTTGAAGACCCAGGGGAGAACTATGGCTACACCTTC,CSVEDPGENYGYTF,.,once,TRBJ1-2,TRBV29-1
TGTGCCAGTAGTCCTTGGACAGGGAACACTGAAGCTTTCTTT,CASSPWTGNTEAFF,TRBD1,.,TRBJ1-1,TRBV19
TGTGCCAGCATATTGGACAGGAACACCGGGGAGCTGTTTTTT,CASILDRNTGELFF,.,.,TRBJ2-2,TRBV2
TGTGCCAGCAGTCCTCCTCAGGGGTCAGATACGCAGTATTTT,CASSPPQGSDTQYF,.,.,TRBJ2-3,TRBV28
TGTGCCAGCCAGACAGGGCACGACCACAATGAGCAGTTCTTC,CASQTGHDHNEQFF,TRBD1,few,TRBJ2-1,TRBV7-9
TGTGCCAGACTGGTTCTATCGGGGAAAGGGACCGGGGAGCTGTTTTTT,CARLVLSGKGTGELFF,.,.,TRBJ2-2,TRBV5-3
TGTGCCAGTAGTACCGACAGGGGAGCCTACGAGCAGTACTTC,CASSTDRGAYEQYF,TRBD1,.,TRBJ2-7,TRBV19
TGCGCCAGCAGCCAGTCGACAGGGGAAGGGACAGATACGCAGTATTTT,CASSQSTGEGTDTQYF,TRBD1,.,TRBJ2-3,TRBV4-1
TGTGCCAGCAGCTTAGCGCTCACAGGGTACGAGCAGTACTTC,CASSLALTGYEQYF,.,.,TRBJ2-7,TRBV7-9